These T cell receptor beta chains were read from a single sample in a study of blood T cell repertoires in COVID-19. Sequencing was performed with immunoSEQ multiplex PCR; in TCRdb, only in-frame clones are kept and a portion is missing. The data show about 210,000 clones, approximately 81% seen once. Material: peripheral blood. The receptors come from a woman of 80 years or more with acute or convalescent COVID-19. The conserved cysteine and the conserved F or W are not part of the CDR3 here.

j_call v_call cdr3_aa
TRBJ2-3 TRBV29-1 SVRSGRGFSDTQY
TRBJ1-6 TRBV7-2 ASSRRDRGLTYNSPLH
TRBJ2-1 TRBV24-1 ATSDSSPGSQNEQF
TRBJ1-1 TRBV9 ASSVDLSGDTEAF
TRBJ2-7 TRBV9 ASSVAPTSVAYEQY
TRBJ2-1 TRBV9 ASSPGLAGANYNEQF
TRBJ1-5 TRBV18 ASSSRVLNQPQH
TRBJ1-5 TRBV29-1 SVAPRDSNQPQH
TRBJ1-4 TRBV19 ATRPGTLNEKLF
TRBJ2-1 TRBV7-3 ASSLTVRVGEQF
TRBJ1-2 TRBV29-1 SVDLPQGADGYT
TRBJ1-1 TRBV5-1 ASTLPGGGTEAF
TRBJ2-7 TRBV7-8 ASSSTGIHYEQY
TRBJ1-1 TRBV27 ASSSLRSGTEAF